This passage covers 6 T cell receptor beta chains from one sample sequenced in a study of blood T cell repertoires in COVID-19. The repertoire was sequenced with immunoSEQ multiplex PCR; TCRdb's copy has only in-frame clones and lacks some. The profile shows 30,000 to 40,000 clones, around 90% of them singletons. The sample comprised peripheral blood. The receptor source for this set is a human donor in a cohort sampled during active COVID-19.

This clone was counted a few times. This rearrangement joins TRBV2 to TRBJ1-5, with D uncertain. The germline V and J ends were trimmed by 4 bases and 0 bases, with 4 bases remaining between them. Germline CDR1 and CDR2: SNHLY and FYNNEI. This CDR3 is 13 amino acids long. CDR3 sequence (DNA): TGTGCCAGCAGTGCAGATAGCAATCAGCCCCAGCATTTT. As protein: CASSADSNQPQHF.

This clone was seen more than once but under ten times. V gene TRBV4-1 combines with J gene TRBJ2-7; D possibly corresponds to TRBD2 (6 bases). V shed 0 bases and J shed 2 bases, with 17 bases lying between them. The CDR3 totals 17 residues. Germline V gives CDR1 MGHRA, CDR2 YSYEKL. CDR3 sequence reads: CASSQEGGTSRTYEQYF. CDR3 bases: TGCGCCAGCAGCCAAGAGGGGGGAACTAGCAGAACCTACGAGCAGTACTTC.

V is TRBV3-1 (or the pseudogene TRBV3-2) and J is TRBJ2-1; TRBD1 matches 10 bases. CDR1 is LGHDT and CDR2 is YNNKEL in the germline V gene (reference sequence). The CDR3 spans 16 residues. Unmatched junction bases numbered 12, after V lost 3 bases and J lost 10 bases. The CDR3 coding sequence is TGTGCCAGCAGCCACCACGGGACAGGGGCCGGCGGGGAGCAGTTCTTC. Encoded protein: CASSHHGTGAGGEQFF.

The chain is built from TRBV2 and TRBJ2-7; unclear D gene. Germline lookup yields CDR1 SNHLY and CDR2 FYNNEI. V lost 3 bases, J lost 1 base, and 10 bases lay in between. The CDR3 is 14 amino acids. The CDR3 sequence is CASSELAKSYEQYF. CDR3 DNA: TGTGCCAGCAGTGAGTTGGCCAAATCCTACGAGCAGTACTTC.

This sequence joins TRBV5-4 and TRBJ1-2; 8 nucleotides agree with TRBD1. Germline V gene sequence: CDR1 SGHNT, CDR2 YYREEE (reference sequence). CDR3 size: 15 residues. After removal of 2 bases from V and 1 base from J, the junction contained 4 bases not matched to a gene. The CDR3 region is CASSFDRGINYGYTF. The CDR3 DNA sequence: TGTGCCAGCAGCTTTGACAGGGGAATTAACTATGGCTACACCTTC.

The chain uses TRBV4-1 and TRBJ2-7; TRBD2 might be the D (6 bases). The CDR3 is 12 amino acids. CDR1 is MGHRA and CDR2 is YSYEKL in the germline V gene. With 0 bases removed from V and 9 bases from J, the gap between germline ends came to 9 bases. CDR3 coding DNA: TGCGCCAGCAGCCAAGATTTGGAGGGGCAGTACTTC. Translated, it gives CASSQDLEGQYF.